This TCR beta chain comes out of a study of shared clonotypes between healthy human individuals. Study results and limitations: The study found about 5% of naive CD4 clonotypes shared across a handful of donors.

Assay: immunoSEQ multiplex PCR; the TCRdb copy retains only in-frame clones and omits some. The top ten clones hold roughly 1.5% of a sample with about 1 million clones, 75% of them seen once. This CDR3 is 17 amino acids long. Germline loops: CDR1 LNHDA, CDR2 SQIVND (reference sequence). V lost 5 bases and J 5 bases, leaving 22 bases between the germline ends. The sample holds a few counts of this clone. Its cognate antigen is unknown. The sample was memory CD4+ T cells sorted from blood. Stated subset: CD45RA-negative fraction. This TCR derives from a man between 18 and 29 years old in good health. This sequence joins TRBV19 and TRBJ2-1; D possibly matches TRBD1 or TRBD2 (5 bases each). CDR3 region: CASSVSGTLVGHNEQFF. The DNA for the CDR3 is TGTGCCAGTAGTGTCTCCGGGACCCTTGTCGGACACAATGAGCAGTTCTTC.